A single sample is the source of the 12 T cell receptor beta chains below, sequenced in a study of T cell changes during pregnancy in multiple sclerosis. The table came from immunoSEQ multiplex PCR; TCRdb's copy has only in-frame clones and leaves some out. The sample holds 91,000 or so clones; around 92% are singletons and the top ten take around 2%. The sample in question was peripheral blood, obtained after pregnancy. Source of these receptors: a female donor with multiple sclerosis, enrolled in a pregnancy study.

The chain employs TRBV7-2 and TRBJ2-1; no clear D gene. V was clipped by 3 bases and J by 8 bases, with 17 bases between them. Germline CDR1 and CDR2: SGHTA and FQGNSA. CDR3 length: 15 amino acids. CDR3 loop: CASSLAGSQAHEQFF. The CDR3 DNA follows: TGTGCCAGCAGCTTGGCCGGGTCTCAAGCCCATGAGCAGTTCTTC.

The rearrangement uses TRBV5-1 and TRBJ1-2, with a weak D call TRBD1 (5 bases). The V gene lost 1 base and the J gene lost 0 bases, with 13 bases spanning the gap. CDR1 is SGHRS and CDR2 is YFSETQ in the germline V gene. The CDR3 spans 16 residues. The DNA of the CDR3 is TGCGCCAGCAGCTTGACGCCGGACACCACTAACTATGGCTACACCTTC. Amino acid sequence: CASSLTPDTTNYGYTF. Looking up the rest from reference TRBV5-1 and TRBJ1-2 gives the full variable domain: KAGVTQTPRYLIKTRGQQVTLSCSPISGHRSVSWYQQTPGQGLQFLFEYFSETQRNKGNFPGRFSGRQFSNSRSEMNVSTLELGDSALYLCASSLTPDTTNYGYTFGSGTRLTVV.

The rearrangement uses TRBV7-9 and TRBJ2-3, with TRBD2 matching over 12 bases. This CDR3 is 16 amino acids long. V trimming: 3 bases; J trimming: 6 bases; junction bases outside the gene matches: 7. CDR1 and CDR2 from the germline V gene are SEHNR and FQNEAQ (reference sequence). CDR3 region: CASSLALAGGRDTQYF. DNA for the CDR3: TGTGCCAGCAGCTTGGCACTAGCGGGAGGAAGGGATACGCAGTATTTT.

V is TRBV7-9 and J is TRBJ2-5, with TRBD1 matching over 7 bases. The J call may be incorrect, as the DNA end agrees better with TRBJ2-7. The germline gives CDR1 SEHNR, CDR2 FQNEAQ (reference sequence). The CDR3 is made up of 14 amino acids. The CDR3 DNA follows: TGTGCCAGCAGCTTAGTGGCAGGGGGCTACGAGCAGTACTTC. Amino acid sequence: CASSLVAGGYEQYF.

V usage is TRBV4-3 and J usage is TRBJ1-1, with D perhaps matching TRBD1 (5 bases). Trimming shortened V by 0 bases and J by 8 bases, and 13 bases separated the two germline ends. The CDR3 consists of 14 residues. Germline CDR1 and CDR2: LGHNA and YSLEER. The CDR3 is CASSQEIATDEAFF. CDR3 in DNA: TGCGCCAGCAGCCAAGAGATTGCGACAGACGAAGCTTTCTTT.

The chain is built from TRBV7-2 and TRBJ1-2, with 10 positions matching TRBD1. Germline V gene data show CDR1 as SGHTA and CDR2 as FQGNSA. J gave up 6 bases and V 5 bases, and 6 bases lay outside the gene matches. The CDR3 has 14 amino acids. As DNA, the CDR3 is TGTGCCAGCAGCGCCGGACAGGGGGAGGATGGCTACACCTTC. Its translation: CASSAGQGEDGYTF.

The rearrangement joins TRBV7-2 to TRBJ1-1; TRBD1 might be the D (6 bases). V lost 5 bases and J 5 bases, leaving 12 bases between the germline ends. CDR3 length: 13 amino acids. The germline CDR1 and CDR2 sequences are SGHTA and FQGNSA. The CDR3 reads CASSIGTPTEAFF. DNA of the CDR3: TGTGCCAGCAGCATCGGGACACCGACTGAAGCTTTCTTT.

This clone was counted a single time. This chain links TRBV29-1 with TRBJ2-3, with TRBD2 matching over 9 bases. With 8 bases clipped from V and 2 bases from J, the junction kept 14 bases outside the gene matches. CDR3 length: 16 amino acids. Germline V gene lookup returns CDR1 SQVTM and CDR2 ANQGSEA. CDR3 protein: CSSINLAGTNTDTQYF. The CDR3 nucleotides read TGCAGCTCGATCAACCTAGCGGGGACAAACACAGATACGCAGTATTTT.

As DNA, the CDR3 is TGTGCCAGCACCTTATCGGAGACCCAGTACTTC. Amino acid sequence: CASTLSETQYF. The chain employs TRBV6-1 and TRBJ2-5; D remains ambiguous. Trimming took off 7 bases at V and 5 bases at J, with 8 bases between the two ends. Germline lookup yields CDR1 MNHNS and CDR2 SASEGT. The CDR3 consists of 11 residues.

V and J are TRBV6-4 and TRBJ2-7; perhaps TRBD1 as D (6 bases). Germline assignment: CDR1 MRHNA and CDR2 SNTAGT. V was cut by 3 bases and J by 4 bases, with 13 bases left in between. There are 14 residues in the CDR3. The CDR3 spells CASSEGPGVYEQYF. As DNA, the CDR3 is TGTGCCAGCAGTGAAGGGCCAGGGGTGTACGAGCAGTACTTC.

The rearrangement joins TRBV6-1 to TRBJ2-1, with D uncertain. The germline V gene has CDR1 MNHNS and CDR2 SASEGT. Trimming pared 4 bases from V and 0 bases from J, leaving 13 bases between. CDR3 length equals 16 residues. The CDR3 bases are TGTGCCAGCAGTGGAGATGAGTTTAGCTCCTACAATGAGCAGTTCTTC. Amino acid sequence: CASSGDEFSSYNEQFF.

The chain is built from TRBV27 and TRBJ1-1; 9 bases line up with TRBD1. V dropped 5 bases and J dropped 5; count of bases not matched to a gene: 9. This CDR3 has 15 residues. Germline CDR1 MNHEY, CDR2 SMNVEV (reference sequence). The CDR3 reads CASSLTGGPTTEAFF. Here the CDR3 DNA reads TGTGCCAGCAGTCTAACAGGGGGCCCGACTACTGAAGCTTTCTTT.